The 22 T cell receptor beta chains reported below all come from one sample, sequenced in a study of blood T cell repertoires in COVID-19. Sequencing used immunoSEQ multiplex PCR; TCRdb keeps in-frame clones, though not all of them. Of some 150,000 clones in the sample, 76% were seen once. Sequenced input: peripheral blood. These receptors all stem from a woman of 80 years or more with active or convalescent COVID-19.

This clone was counted only a few times. The chain joins TRBV6-5 to TRBJ2-7, with TRBD2 identical over 13 bases. The CDR3 covers 14 residues. J was trimmed by 2 bases and V by 6 bases; bases with no gene match: 1. Per the germline V gene, CDR1 is MNHEY and CDR2 is SVGAGI. CDR3 coding DNA: TGTGCCAGCAGCACTAGCGGGGGGGCCTACGAGCAGTACTTC. Translation: CASSTSGGAYEQYF.

The CDR3 loop is CASGGTGGFHEQYF. CDR3 bases: TGTGCCAGCGGGGGGACAGGGGGCTTCCACGAGCAGTACTTC. The rearrangement links TRBV28 to TRBJ2-7; 12 bases are shared with TRBD1. Trimming took 8 bases from V and 5 from J; bases not matched to a gene: 7. Germline-derived CDR1 and CDR2 are MDHEN and SYDVKM. This CDR3 region has 14 residues.

This sequence joins TRBV7-2 and TRBJ2-1; 11 bases match TRBD1. V lost 8 bases and J lost 6; bases outside the gene matches: 6. CDR1 SGHTA and CDR2 FQGNSA come from the germline V gene. CDR3 size: 14 residues. In DNA form, the CDR3 reads TGTGCCAGCCGGGAGGACAGGGGGCGCAATGAGCAGTTCTTC. Protein: CASREDRGRNEQFF. The full variable domain, rest sourced from reference TRBV7-2 and TRBJ2-1, is GAGVSQSPSNKVTEKGKDVELRCDPISGHTALYWYRQSLGQGLEFLIYFQGNSAPDKSGLPSDRFSAERTGGSVSTLTIQRTQQEDSAVYLCASREDRGRNEQFFGPGTRLTVL.

This clone was seen a handful of times. V gene TRBV14 combines with J gene TRBJ1-6; D is perhaps TRBD1 (6 bases). Germline CDR1 is SGHDN and CDR2 is FVKESK. This CDR3 is 18 amino acids long. The ends were cut back, 1 base at V and 6 bases at J, with 19 bases in the middle. The CDR3 DNA is TGTGCCAGCAGCCAAGCCGCGCGGGGGCTGGTCTTTAATTCACCCCTCCACTTT. This gives the protein CASSQAARGLVFNSPLHF.

The CDR3 protein is CASSLLGAFTEAFF. CDR3 coding DNA: TGTGCCAGCAGTTTGCTTGGGGCCTTCACTGAAGCTTTCTTT. J is TRBJ1-1 and V is TRBV28, with D possibly being TRBD1 (5 bases). The CDR3 is made up of 14 amino acids. Trimming shortened V by 3 bases and J by 4 bases, and 12 bases separated the two germline ends. CDR1 is MDHEN and CDR2 is SYDVKM in the germline V gene.

Only a few counts were recorded for this clone. This chain joins TRBV10-3 and TRBJ1-5; D is possibly TRBD1 (5 bases). The germline gives CDR1 ENHRY, CDR2 SYGVKD. Trimming took off 2 bases at V and 3 bases at J, with 11 bases between the two ends. CDR3 length: 15 amino acids. The DNA of the CDR3 is TGTGCCATCAGTGAGGGCGACAGAAACAATCAGCCCCAGCATTTT. This translates into CAISEGDRNNQPQHF.

The chain employs TRBV4-1 and TRBJ2-3; D not certain. CDR1 and CDR2 from the germline V gene are MGHRA and YSYEKL. The CDR3 sequence is 15 residues long. Deletions cut 2 bases from V and 2 bases from J, with 11 bases between. CDR3 in DNA: TGCGCCAGCAGCCAATTGGGCGAATCCACAGATACGCAGTATTTT. Its translation: CASSQLGESTDTQYF.

The chain combines TRBV11-2 with TRBJ1-4; perhaps TRBD1 as D (5 bases). Trimming pared 3 bases from V and 2 bases from J, leaving 13 bases between. The CDR3 sequence is 16 residues long. Germline V lookup: CDR1 SGHAT, CDR2 FQNNGV. The CDR3 DNA reads as TGTGCCAGCAGCTTTTCCAGGGTGGCGACTAATGAAAAACTGTTTTTT. The encoded protein is CASSFSRVATNEKLFF. Supplemented by reference TRBV11-2 and TRBJ1-4, the full variable domain reads EAGVAQSPRYKIIEKRQSVAFWCNPISGHATLYWYQQILGQGPKLLIQFQNNGVVDDSQLPKDRFSAERLKGVDSTLKIQPAKLEDSAVYLCASSFSRVATNEKLFFGSGTQLSVL.

This clone has only a few counts. The chain has TRBV2 and TRBJ1-3; tentatively, D is TRBD1 (6 bases). The V end lost 2 bases, the J end lost 1 base, and 18 bases lay between the germline ends. The CDR3 is made up of 18 amino acids. CDR1 and CDR2 from the germline V gene are SNHLY and FYNNEI. Written as DNA, the CDR3 is TGTGCCAGCAGTGAAACCCCTCCAACAGGGTGGTCTGGAAACACCATATATTTT. Its protein is CASSETPPTGWSGNTIYF. Supplemented by reference TRBV2 and TRBJ1-3, the full variable domain reads EPEVTQTPSHQVTQMGQEVILRCVPISNHLYFYWYRQILGQKVEFLVSFYNNEISEKSEIFDDQFSVERPDGSNFTLKIRSTKLEDSAMYFCASSETPPTGWSGNTIYFGEGSWLTVV.

In this sample, this clone turned up a few times. CDR3: CASRAGLAGGNEQFF. DNA for the CDR3: TGTGCCAGCAGAGCGGGACTAGCGGGTGGAAATGAGCAGTTCTTC. J is TRBJ2-1 and V is TRBV7-2; 12 bases line up with TRBD2. The CDR3 is made up of 15 amino acids. The V and J ends lost 6 bases and 7 bases, in that order; junction bases with no gene match: 7. Looked up from germline, CDR1 is SGHTA and CDR2 is FQGNSA.

The rearrangement uses TRBV7-3 and TRBJ1-4; perhaps TRBD1 as D (5 bases). Germline V CDR1 and CDR2: SGHTA, FQGTGA. The CDR3 is 14 residues long. V shed 2 bases and J shed 3 bases, with 7 bases lying between them. The CDR3 coding sequence is TGTGCCAGCAGCTTAGCGGGGCCTAATGAAAAACTGTTTTTT. Its protein is CASSLAGPNEKLFF.

The chain carries TRBV10-1 and TRBJ2-1; 10 nucleotides match TRBD2. The CDR3 contains 15 residues. The V gene's germline CDR1 is WNHNN and CDR2 SYGVQD (reference sequence). V lost 1 base, J lost 5 bases, and 2 bases stayed unmatched. The CDR3 DNA reads TGCGCCAGCAGTGAGTGGACTAGCGGAGACAATGAGCAGTTCTTC. Amino acids: CASSEWTSGDNEQFF.

This clone showed up just once. This chain joins TRBV6-2 or TRBV6-3 and TRBJ2-7; no reliable D call. The CDR3 contains 16 residues. V was pared by 0 bases and J by 3 bases, with 15 bases between. The germline V gene has CDR1 MNHEY and CDR2 SVGEGT. The CDR3 DNA reads TGTGCCAGCAGTTACTCGATCCGCCTGGGCGACTACGAGCAGTACTTC. This gives the protein CASSYSIRLGDYEQYF.

This chain links TRBV1 with TRBJ2-2; the table calls TRBD1, which could not be checked here. TRBV1 is tagged as a pseudogene. This CDR3 has 16 residues. CDR3 DNA: TGCACCAGCAGCTACCCGGGACAGGGGGCAGGGGGGGAGCTGTTTTTT. Protein: CTSSYPGQGAGGELFF.

This chain links TRBV9 with TRBJ1-1, with a possible D match to TRBD1 (5 bases). V lost 3 bases and J 5 bases, leaving 20 bases between the germline ends. Germline V gives CDR1 SGDLS, CDR2 YYNGEE. This CDR3 comprises 16 residues. CDR3 protein: CASSASGGGSWTEAFF. In DNA form, the CDR3 reads TGTGCCAGCAGCGCGAGCGGTGGGGGGTCGTGGACTGAAGCTTTCTTT.

The chain employs TRBV4-2 and TRBJ1-1; D not resolved. The CDR3 runs 15 residues. Per the germline V gene, CDR1 is LGHNA and CDR2 is YNFKEQ. V lost 0 bases to trimming and J lost 1 base, with 9 bases between them. The CDR3 DNA is TGTGCCAGCAGCCAAGATCTTCGGGGGAACACTGAAGCTTTCTTT. It encodes CASSQDLRGNTEAFF.

This sequence joins TRBV5-1 and TRBJ1-5; possibly TRBD1 for D (5 bases). This CDR3 is 14 amino acids long. With 0 bases removed from V and 4 bases from J, the gap between germline ends came to 8 bases. Germline V CDR1 and CDR2: SGHRS, YFSETQ. The CDR3 DNA reads TGCGCCAGCAGCTTGGCAGGGCTAAATCAGCCCCAGCATTTT. Its protein is CASSLAGLNQPQHF.

This clone was counted only a few times. Other DNA sequences from this sample encode an identical CDR3 as well. The genes are TRBV7-2 and TRBJ2-7, with D tentatively TRBD2 (7 bases). The germline V gene has CDR1 SGHTA and CDR2 FQGNSA. The CDR3 covers 13 residues. The ends were cut back, 3 bases at V and 3 bases at J, with 9 bases in the middle. The CDR3 region has the DNA TGTGCCAGCAGCTTGGGGGGGCACTACGAGCAGTACTTC. Amino acid sequence: CASSLGGHYEQYF.

J is TRBJ2-7 and V is TRBV11-3; TRBD1 matches 7 bases. This CDR3 comprises 15 residues. The V gene end was trimmed by 0 bases and the J gene end by 4 bases; junction bases not matched to a gene: 6. Looked up from germline, CDR1 is SGHNT and CDR2 is YENEEA. CDR3 DNA sequence: TGTGCCAGCAGCTTAGAAGGGGACAGAGAATACGAGCAGTACTTC. Protein: CASSLEGDREYEQYF.

The rearrangement joins TRBV6-5 to TRBJ1-2; 7 nucleotides match TRBD1. This CDR3 spans 14 amino acids. J was trimmed by 7 bases and V by 6 bases; bases with no gene match: 11. Looked up from germline, CDR1 is MNHEY and CDR2 is SVGAGI. The chain's CDR3 is CASRETGMFGGYTF. The CDR3 DNA is TGTGCCAGCAGGGAGACAGGGATGTTTGGTGGCTACACCTTC.

This clone was counted once. The chain uses TRBV29-1 and TRBJ1-2; possible D gene TRBD1, 5 bases. With 7 bases removed from V and 7 bases from J, the gap between germline ends came to 19 bases. CDR1 SQVTM and CDR2 ANQGSEA come from the germline V gene. The CDR3 runs to 13 residues. The CDR3 sequence is CSAVFGQGGGYTF. In DNA form, the CDR3 reads TGCAGCGCTGTATTCGGGCAGGGTGGTGGCTACACCTTC.

The chain uses TRBV28 and TRBJ2-2; 10 bases map to TRBD2. The J segment lost 6 bases and the V segment lost 3 bases, leaving 1 base of the junction unmatched. The CDR3 is made up of 14 amino acids. Germline CDR1 MDHEN, CDR2 SYDVKM. The CDR3 region is CASSFSGGPGELFF. DNA of the CDR3: TGTGCCAGCAGTTTTAGCGGGGGGCCCGGGGAGCTGTTTTTT. Variable domain in full (rest from reference TRBV28 and TRBJ2-2): DVKVTQSSRYLVKRTGEKVFLECVQDMDHENMFWYRQDPGLGLRLIYFSYDVKMKEKGDIPEGYSVSREKKERFSLILESASTNQTSMYLCASSFSGGPGELFFGEGSRLTVL.